Following are 32 T cell receptor beta chains from one sample sequenced in a study of blood T cell repertoires in COVID-19. Sequenced by immunoSEQ multiplex PCR; TCRdb stores in-frame clones only, minus some. The sample includes 30,000 to 40,000 clones, over 90% seen only once; the top ten take 0.92%. Sequencing was performed on peripheral blood. Receptor source: a male donor with active COVID-19.

The chain uses TRBV2 and TRBJ1-1; D uncertain. The CDR3 consists of 14 residues. Germline-derived CDR1 and CDR2 are SNHLY and FYNNEI. With 2 bases removed from V and 4 bases from J, the gap between germline ends came to 11 bases. The CDR3 here is CASSERGWGTEAFF. The CDR3 DNA reads TGTGCCAGCAGTGAAAGAGGGTGGGGCACTGAAGCTTTCTTT.

This clone was found once. The chain links TRBV21-1 to TRBJ2-2; TRBD1 is taken as the D call from the table, unchecked against the DNA. TRBV21-1 is termed a pseudogene. This CDR3 contains 19 residues. The CDR3: CASSTYLRDRPLNTGELFF. CDR3 nucleotides: TGTGCCAGCAGCACCTATCTAAGGGACAGGCCGTTAAACACCGGGGAGCTGTTTTTT.

The rearrangement joins TRBV5-3 to TRBJ2-3; 9 nucleotides match TRBD2. TRBV5-3 is assigned to the ORF class and has an uncertain function. CDR3 length: 16 amino acids. After removal of 6 bases from V and 5 bases from J, the junction contained 13 bases not matched to a gene. DNA of the CDR3: TGTGCCAGAATCACCTTTGCGGGGGGGCGGTTAGATACGCAGTATTTT. Translating gives CARITFAGGRLDTQYF.

As DNA, the CDR3 is TGTGCCAGCTCACCTCAATCACCGGGACAGGGGGCAGGAGAGACCCAGTACTTC. Translating gives CASSPQSPGQGAGETQYF. This sequence joins TRBV18 and TRBJ2-5; 12 bases map to TRBD1. The CDR3 has 18 amino acids. V was pared by 3 bases and J by 4 bases, with 12 bases of the junction left unmatched. Germline V gene lookup returns CDR1 KGHSH and CDR2 LQKENI.

This chain joins TRBV14 and TRBJ1-6; the D gene is possibly TRBD1 (5 bases). The CDR3 length is 15 residues. V lost 4 bases and J lost 8, with 15 bases in between. The germline CDR1 and CDR2 sequences are SGHDN and FVKESK. The DNA for the CDR3 is TGTGCCAGCAGCCCCAGGGAAACGGGCGATTCACCCCTCCACTTT. Translation: CASSPRETGDSPLHF.

The rearrangement links TRBV3-1 (or the pseudogene TRBV3-2) to TRBJ1-1; D perhaps matches TRBD1 (6 bases). The germline V gene has CDR1 LGHDT and CDR2 YNNKEL (reference sequence). CDR3 length equals 13 residues. Deletions cut 7 bases from V and 1 base from J, with 10 bases between. The DNA for the CDR3 is TGTGCCAGCACCGACAGGCGGAACACTGAAGCTTTCTTT. Amino acids: CASTDRRNTEAFF.

The chain combines TRBV2 with TRBJ1-2, with TRBD1 matching 10 bases. This CDR3 comprises 12 residues. Trimming removed 6 bases from V and 8 bases from J; junction bases left unmatched: 3. Germline CDR1 SNHLY, CDR2 FYNNEI. The DNA for the CDR3 is TGTGCCAGCAGCGACAGGGGGCGAGGCTACACCTTC. Its translation is CASSDRGRGYTF.

This clone was counted only a few times. This chain connects TRBV3-1 (or the pseudogene TRBV3-2) to TRBJ2-1; 8 bases line up with TRBD2. CDR3 length equals 17 residues. Germline V gene data show CDR1 as LGHDT and CDR2 as YNNKEL (reference sequence). J gave up 9 bases and V 3 bases, and 16 bases lay outside the gene matches. In nucleotides, the CDR3 is TGTGCCAGCAGCCATATATCCCCGACGGGGGGGCCAAGTGAGCAGTTCTTC. Translating gives CASSHISPTGGPSEQFF.

This chain connects TRBV14 to TRBJ1-6; no reliable D call. The CDR3 sequence is 19 residues long. Trimming removed 6 bases at V and 0 bases at J, with 21 bases between. Per the germline V gene, CDR1 is SGHDN and CDR2 is FVKESK. The CDR3 DNA is TGTGCCAGCAGTCGACAACGCCGGGATTGGTCCTCCTATAATTCACCCCTCCACTTT. Translating gives CASSRQRRDWSSYNSPLHF.

The CDR3 reads CAISETDSRSYNEQFF. As DNA, the CDR3 is TGTGCCATCAGTGAGACCGACAGCCGATCTTACAATGAGCAGTTCTTC. The chain has TRBV10-3 and TRBJ2-1, with D possibly TRBD1 on 5 matching bases. V lost 2 bases and J 4 bases, leaving 15 bases between the germline ends. Looked up from germline, CDR1 is ENHRY and CDR2 is SYGVKD. The length of the CDR3 is 16 residues.

V usage is TRBV5-1 and J usage is TRBJ1-1; 7 nucleotides match TRBD1. V lost 4 bases to trimming and J lost 6 bases; unmatched junction nucleotides: 12. This CDR3 contains 15 residues. Germline lookup yields CDR1 SGHRS and CDR2 YFSETQ. Here the CDR3 DNA reads TGCGCCAGCAGCGTAAAGACAGGGATGTTCGCTGAAGCTTTCTTT. Translated: CASSVKTGMFAEAFF.

The V and J genes are TRBV4-2 and TRBJ1-5; possible D gene TRBD1, 5 bases. The germline CDR1 and CDR2 sequences are LGHNA and YNFKEQ. V was clipped by 0 bases and J by 2 bases, with 11 bases between them. The CDR3 is made up of 16 amino acids. The DNA of the CDR3 is TGTGCCAGCAGCCAAGATCGCCCGGGGGGCAATCAGCCCCAGCATTTT. It specifies CASSQDRPGGNQPQHF.

J is TRBJ1-2 and V is TRBV27; maybe TRBD1 (6 bases). V was clipped by 4 bases and J by 7 bases, with 16 bases between them. Germline CDR1 reads MNHEY; CDR2 reads SMNVEV (reference sequence). This CDR3 has 14 amino acids. CDR3 in amino acids: CASSSNRVGRGYTF. The CDR3 coding sequence is TGTGCCAGCAGTTCTAACAGGGTCGGGCGTGGCTACACCTTC.

The chain uses TRBV9 and TRBJ2-6; possibly TRBD1 for D (6 bases). V shed 4 bases and J shed 2 bases, with 16 bases lying between them. Germline V CDR1 and CDR2: SGDLS, YYNGEE. The CDR3 length is 17 residues. CDR3 protein: CASSTGSEGPGANVLTF. In DNA form, the CDR3 reads TGTGCCAGCAGCACAGGGTCCGAGGGGCCTGGGGCCAACGTCCTGACTTTC.

The genes are TRBV6-1 and TRBJ2-7, with 10 bases aligning to TRBD1. J gave up 2 bases and V 6 bases, and 4 bases lay outside the gene matches. The CDR3 has 14 amino acids. Germline CDR1 is MNHNS and CDR2 is SASEGT. The CDR3 DNA reads as TGTGCCAGCAGACGACAGGGGGCCACCTACGAGCAGTACTTC. Translating it yields CASRRQGATYEQYF.

The rearrangement uses TRBV19 and TRBJ2-2, with a possible D match to TRBD1 (6 bases). This CDR3 contains 14 residues. Germline CDR1 reads LNHDA; CDR2 reads SQIVND (reference sequence). Trimming removed 7 bases at V and 6 bases at J, with 15 bases between. The CDR3 DNA reads as TGTGCCAGTAATACTCGGACAGAGCCCGGGGAGCTGTTTTTT. Amino acid sequence: CASNTRTEPGELFF. Variable domain in full (rest from reference TRBV19 and TRBJ2-2): DGGITQSPKYLFRKEGQNVTLSCEQNLNHDAMYWYRQDPGQGLRLIYYSQIVNDFQKGDIAEGYSVSREKKESFPLTVTSAQKNPTAFYLCASNTRTEPGELFFGEGSRLTVL.

V gene TRBV6-5 combines with J gene TRBJ1-2; TRBD1 agrees at 12 bases. Trimming cost V 2 bases and J 5 bases; bases outside gene matches: 3. CDR1 MNHEY and CDR2 SVGAGI come from the germline V gene. The CDR3 totals 15 residues. CDR3 amino acids: CASSYAGQGAYGYTF. DNA for the CDR3: TGTGCCAGCAGTTACGCGGGACAGGGGGCGTATGGCTACACCTTC.

The chain employs TRBV27 and TRBJ1-5, with D maybe TRBD1 (5 bases). CDR1 and CDR2 (germline): MNHEY, SMNVEV (reference sequence). The CDR3 has 16 residues. V was shortened by 1 base and J by 2 bases, with 12 bases between the two germline ends. The CDR3 here is CASSLLGRVGNQPQHF. The CDR3 DNA reads TGTGCCAGCAGTTTATTAGGCAGGGTGGGCAATCAGCCCCAGCATTTT.

The chain combines TRBV21-1 with TRBJ1-5; the table calls TRBD1, which could not be checked here. TRBV21-1 corresponds to a pseudogene. The CDR3 contains 18 residues. The CDR3, as DNA: TGTGCCAGCAGCAAGACGTATCGAAGCTCCCATACAGATCAGCCCCAGCATTTT. This encodes CASSKTYRSSHTDQPQHF.

The gene calls are TRBV3-1 (or the pseudogene TRBV3-2) and TRBJ1-3, with 10 nucleotides matching TRBD1. Trimming at V came to 1 base and at J to 0 bases, leaving 6 bases not matched to a gene. CDR1 is LGHDT and CDR2 is YNNKEL in the germline V gene (reference sequence). The CDR3 runs 18 residues. CDR3 sequence reads: CASSQGWGQGFSGNTIYF. The CDR3 region has the DNA TGTGCCAGCAGCCAAGGATGGGGACAGGGGTTCTCTGGAAACACCATATATTTT.

The table lists this clone with a count of one. The rearrangement links TRBV7-2 to TRBJ2-5; 12 nucleotides line up with TRBD2. The CDR3 runs 17 residues. J lost 5 bases, V lost 1 base, and 8 bases had no gene match. The germline V gene encodes CDR1 SGHTA and CDR2 FQGNSA. The CDR3 loop reads CASSLGASGGATETQYF. The CDR3 DNA is TGTGCCAGCAGCTTAGGGGCTAGCGGGGGGGCCACTGAGACCCAGTACTTC. Drawing the rest from reference TRBV7-2 and TRBJ2-5, the complete variable domain is GAGVSQSPSNKVTEKGKDVELRCDPISGHTALYWYRQSLGQGLEFLIYFQGNSAPDKSGLPSDRFSAERTGGSVSTLTIQRTQQEDSAVYLCASSLGASGGATETQYFGPGTRLLVL.

V gene TRBV6-5 combines with J gene TRBJ1-5; 8 nucleotides agree with TRBD1. The CDR3 contains 12 residues. CDR1 and CDR2 (germline): MNHEY, SVGAGI. CDR3 nucleotides: TGTGCATCAGGGGGCTCAAATCAGCCCCAGCATTTT. Amino acids: CASGGSNQPQHF.

The chain employs TRBV2 and TRBJ1-5, with TRBD1 identical over 9 bases. Looked up from germline, CDR1 is SNHLY and CDR2 is FYNNEI. V shed 6 bases and J 11 bases; nucleotides not matched to a gene: 5. This CDR3 is 12 amino acids long. The CDR3 is CASRVDRGAQHF. The CDR3 bases are TGTGCCAGCAGGGTGGACAGGGGCGCCCAGCATTTT.

The chain links TRBV7-2 to TRBJ2-1; TRBD1 is a possible D gene (6 bases). V was clipped by 1 base and J by 1 base, with 11 bases between them. The V gene's germline CDR1 is SGHTA and CDR2 FQGNSA. The CDR3 runs 16 residues. The CDR3 DNA sequence: TGTGCCAGCAGCTTAGAAGACAGGTTTTCCTACAATGAGCAGTTCTTC. Its protein product is CASSLEDRFSYNEQFF.

This clone appeared a single time. V usage is TRBV11-3 and J usage is TRBJ2-7, with D tentatively TRBD1 (6 bases). Germline V gene sequence: CDR1 SGHNT, CDR2 YENEEA. Trimming took off 3 bases at V and 9 bases at J, with 12 bases between the two ends. This CDR3 comprises 12 residues. This chain's CDR3 is CASSLEQGRQYF. The CDR3 DNA follows: TGTGCCAGCAGCTTGGAACAGGGTCGGCAGTACTTC.

This chain joins TRBV27 and TRBJ2-5; 10 bases agree with TRBD1. Germline V gene lookup returns CDR1 MNHEY and CDR2 SMNVEV (reference sequence). This CDR3 contains 13 residues. The V gene end was trimmed by 6 bases and the J gene end by 10 bases; junction bases not matched to a gene: 8. The CDR3 DNA is TGTGCCAGCAGCCCCGGGACAGGGGCTAGCCAGTACTTC. This gives the protein CASSPGTGASQYF.

The rearrangement joins TRBV30 to TRBJ1-4, with D possibly matching TRBD1 (5 bases). V was trimmed by 5 bases and J by 0 bases, leaving 13 bases between them. From germline, CDR1 is GTSNPN and CDR2 SVGIG (reference sequence). This CDR3 contains 15 residues. CDR3 DNA sequence: TGTGCCTGGGGTGCGGGGCAGGCAACTAATGAAAAACTGTTTTTT. Residues: CAWGAGQATNEKLFF.

The V call is TRBV6-2 or TRBV6-3, the J call TRBJ1-5, with D maybe TRBD1 (5 bases). The germline gives CDR1 MNHEY, CDR2 SVGEGT. The CDR3 runs to 15 residues. Trimming cost V 6 bases and J 2 bases, with 14 bases left between them. CDR3 DNA: TGTGCCAGCAGACCTCAGGGAATCGGCAATCAGCCCCAGCATTTT. Translating gives CASRPQGIGNQPQHF.

Concerning this clone: The same CDR3 arises from other DNA sequences in this sample as well. J is TRBJ1-1 and V is TRBV5-1; no reliable D call. Germline CDR1 SGHRS, CDR2 YFSETQ. The CDR3 contains 14 residues. V lost 0 bases, J lost 5 bases, and 11 bases lay in between. The CDR3 DNA sequence: TGCGCCAGCAGCTTGGCAGGTGTTCGGACTGAAGCTTTCTTT. Translated, it gives CASSLAGVRTEAFF.

V and J are TRBV3-1 (or the pseudogene TRBV3-2) and TRBJ1-3; D uncertain. The germline V gene encodes CDR1 LGHDT and CDR2 YNNKEL (reference sequence). This CDR3 contains 20 residues. The V gene lost 0 bases and the J gene lost 0 bases, with 21 bases spanning the gap. Here the CDR3 reads CASSQEIRVWRGISGNTIYF. The CDR3 DNA follows: TGTGCCAGCAGCCAAGAAATCCGAGTTTGGCGCGGGATCTCTGGAAACACCATATATTTT.

This chain joins TRBV10-3 and TRBJ1-2; unclear D gene. V shed 5 bases and J shed 0 bases, with 4 bases lying between them. Germline V lookup: CDR1 ENHRY, CDR2 SYGVKD. The CDR3 consists of 12 residues. The CDR3 bases are TGTGCCATCAGTCCAGCTAACTATGGCTACACCTTC. This encodes CAISPANYGYTF.

This clone was found once. The chain recombines TRBV10-1 with TRBJ1-1, with a tentative D call TRBD1 (5 bases). Per the germline V gene, CDR1 is WNHNN and CDR2 is SYGVQD (reference sequence). V lost 9 bases to trimming and J lost 6 bases, with 17 bases between them. CDR3 length: 13 residues. CDR3 nucleotide sequence: TGCGCCAGTTACGGAGGGGCCCCGGCTGAAGCTTTCTTT. Protein: CASYGGAPAEAFF.